These 17 T cell receptor beta chains came from one sample sequenced in a study of T cell responses to AZD1222 COVID-19 vaccine. TCRdb's copy holds only in-frame clones and misses some; the assay was immunoSEQ multiplex PCR. The sample yields roughly 180,000 clones, approximately 86% seen once. This sample comprised peripheral blood, obtained on day 0 of AZD1222 vaccination. The receptors stem from an adult in good health.

This clone has more than one count but fewer than ten. This chain's CDR3 is CASSLWGSYEQYF. As DNA, the CDR3 is TGTGCCAGCAGCTTGTGGGGTTCCTACGAGCAGTACTTC. The chain uses TRBV5-4 and TRBJ2-7; no firm D call. Germline CDR1 SGHNT, CDR2 YYREEE (reference sequence). The CDR3 consists of 13 residues. V shed 1 base and J shed 1 base, with 6 bases lying between them.

The V and J genes are TRBV5-1 and TRBJ1-3, with a possible D match to TRBD1 (5 bases). CDR1 and CDR2 (germline): SGHRS, YFSETQ. V lost 0 bases and J lost 4, with 8 bases in between. This CDR3 is built from 14 residues. The CDR3, as DNA: TGCGCCAGCAGCTTGGGCGACAGAGGAAACACCATATATTTT. Translation: CASSLGDRGNTIYF.

V and J are TRBV29-1 and TRBJ1-1; TRBD1 matches 8 bases. The CDR3 covers 13 residues. The junction had 4 bases not matched to a gene; V was cut back by 6 bases and J by 1 base. Germline V gene sequence: CDR1 SQVTM, CDR2 ANQGSEA. In nucleotides, the CDR3 is TGCAGCGTCGCTGGACAGGGGAACACTGAAGCTTTCTTT. It encodes CSVAGQGNTEAFF.

This chain links TRBV19 with TRBJ1-2, with 7 positions matching TRBD1. The J segment lost 4 bases and the V segment lost 0 bases, leaving 5 bases of the junction unmatched. Germline values: CDR1 LNHDA, CDR2 SQIVND (reference sequence). The CDR3 covers 15 residues. The CDR3 region has the DNA TGTGCCAGTAGTATAGATCGGAGACAGGGCTATGGCTACACCTTC. The encoded protein is CASSIDRRQGYGYTF.

V and J are TRBV28 and TRBJ1-2; the match to TRBD1 covers 9 bases. The V gene's germline CDR1 is MDHEN and CDR2 SYDVKM. The trim removed 4 bases at V and 5 bases at J, leaving 8 bases unmatched. CDR3 size: 15 residues. CDR3 sequence: CASSSYRGPGYGYTF. Here the CDR3 DNA reads TGTGCCAGCAGTTCCTACAGGGGGCCAGGGTATGGCTACACCTTC.

The sample holds one count of this clone. The rearrangement uses TRBV6-4 and TRBJ1-2, with a possible D match to TRBD1 (5 bases). V lost 0 bases and J 7 bases, leaving 15 bases between the germline ends. The CDR3 contains 15 residues. CDR1 is MRHNA and CDR2 is SNTAGT in the germline V gene. Written as DNA, the CDR3 is TGTGCCAGCAGTGACTCGCGGTGGGGCCTCGGTGGCTACACCTTC. Translation gives CASSDSRWGLGGYTF.

The chain combines TRBV5-5 with TRBJ1-1; 9 bases fit TRBD1. The CDR3 extends over 13 amino acids. Per the germline V gene, CDR1 is SGHKS and CDR2 is YYEKEE (reference sequence). The ends lost 3 bases at V and 6 bases at J; junction bases unmatched: 3. CDR3 coding DNA: TGTGCCAGCAGCTCAAGGACAGGGGCTGAAGCTTTCTTT. Translated, it gives CASSSRTGAEAFF.

The chain links TRBV11-2 to TRBJ1-6; no reliable D call. Germline CDR1 is SGHAT and CDR2 is FQNNGV. V lost 4 bases, J lost 0 bases, and 10 bases lay in between. This CDR3 has 16 amino acids. The CDR3 here is CASSSFTSSYNSPLHF. DNA of the CDR3: TGTGCCAGCAGCTCGTTTACCAGCTCCTATAATTCACCCCTCCACTTT.

In regard to this clone: At the DNA level, this CDR3 is encoded by other sequences in the same sample as well. J is TRBJ1-1 and V is TRBV5-1; TRBD1 matches at 7 bases. Germline CDR1 is SGHRS and CDR2 is YFSETQ. This CDR3 comprises 14 residues. The trim removed 2 bases at V and 1 base at J, leaving 2 bases unmatched. The CDR3 region has the DNA TGCGCCAGCAGCTTCGGGACAGCGAACACTGAAGCTTTCTTT. It specifies CASSFGTANTEAFF.

The V and J genes are TRBV30 and TRBJ1-2; D not resolved. CDR3 length: 14 residues. Deletions cut 3 bases from V and 4 bases from J, with 15 bases between. Per germline, CDR1 GTSNPN and CDR2 SVGIG (reference sequence). CDR3 region: CAWRRSGYGYGYTF. CDR3 coding DNA: TGTGCCTGGAGAAGGTCCGGGTATGGCTATGGCTACACCTTC. The whole variable domain, remainder taken from reference TRBV30 and TRBJ1-2, is SQTIHQWPATLVQPVGSPLSLECTVEGTSNPNLYWYRQAAGRGLQLLFYSVGIGQISSEVPQNLSASRPQDRQFILSSKKLLLSDSGFYLCAWRRSGYGYGYTFGSGTRLTVV.

The CDR3 loop reads CASSQRVQSGTSGSGTGELFF. In DNA, the CDR3 is TGCGCCAGCAGCCAAAGGGTTCAGTCCGGGACTAGCGGGAGTGGCACCGGGGAGCTGTTTTTT. V is TRBV4-1 and J is TRBJ2-2; 14 nucleotides line up with TRBD2. The CDR3 loop spans 21 amino acids. CDR1 MGHRA and CDR2 YSYEKL come from the germline V gene. The V and J ends lost 2 bases and 4 bases, in that order; junction bases with no gene match: 15.

The CDR3 loop is CASSVRTGNYGYTF. Written as DNA, the CDR3 is TGTGCCAGCAGCGTGAGGACGGGAAACTATGGCTACACCTTC. This chain links TRBV9 with TRBJ1-2; D remains ambiguous. V was clipped by 2 bases and J by 2 bases, with 10 bases between them. This CDR3 spans 14 amino acids. Germline assignment: CDR1 SGDLS and CDR2 YYNGEE. The entire variable domain, with the rest obtained from reference TRBV9 and TRBJ1-2, is as follows: DSGVTQTPKHLITATGQRVTLRCSPRSGDLSVYWYQQSLDQGLQFLIQYYNGEERAKGNILERFSAQQFPDLHSELNLSSLELGDSALYFCASSVRTGNYGYTFGSGTRLTVV.

This rearrangement joins TRBV7-2 to TRBJ1-2; D remains unclear. The V gene lost 7 bases and the J gene lost 2 bases, with 11 bases spanning the gap. CDR3 length equals 13 residues. CDR1 and CDR2 from the germline V gene are SGHTA and FQGNSA. The CDR3 is CASTQYTNYGYTF. DNA for the CDR3: TGTGCCAGCACCCAATACACAAACTATGGCTACACCTTC.

The chain combines TRBV5-1 with TRBJ1-4; no firm D call. Germline-derived CDR1 and CDR2 are SGHRS and YFSETQ. V was cut by 0 bases and J by 0 bases, with 9 bases left in between. The CDR3 spans 16 residues. CDR3 DNA sequence: TGCGCCAGCAGCTTGGGGGGTTCCCCAACTAATGAAAAACTGTTTTTT. The encoded protein is CASSLGGSPTNEKLFF.

The CDR3 DNA follows: TGCAGCGTTGACAGGGGAGATACGCAGTATTTT. Its protein product is CSVDRGDTQYF. The chain employs TRBV29-1 and TRBJ2-3; D possibly corresponds to TRBD1 (6 bases). CDR3 length: 11 amino acids. Germline CDR1 is SQVTM and CDR2 is ANQGSEA. V lost 3 bases and J lost 5, with 6 bases in between.

The J gene is TRBJ1-4, the V gene TRBV30, with a possible D match to TRBD1 (5 bases). Trimming removed 3 bases at V and 8 bases at J, with 16 bases between. The germline V gene has CDR1 GTSNPN and CDR2 SVGIG (reference sequence). The CDR3 is 14 amino acids. CDR3 residues: CAWSTGGAWEKLFF. The CDR3 nucleotides are TGTGCCTGGAGCACGGGAGGGGCTTGGGAAAAACTGTTTTTT.

The chain couples TRBV21-1 to TRBJ2-7; the table's D gene call, TRBD1, was not cross checked with the DNA. TRBV21-1 is reported as a pseudogene. The CDR3 is 15 residues long. The CDR3 nucleotides read TGTGCCAGCAGCAAAGGGGACAGGGGCTCCTACGAGCAGTACTTC. Its protein product is CASSKGDRGSYEQYF.